This T cell receptor beta chain was recovered during a study of T-cell reconstitution after alpha-beta-depleted transplantation in children. Preparation of the TCRbeta library was carried out with unique molecular identifiers. From the PCR reads, TCRdb called clonotypes with MiXCR, one entry per CDR3 protein. The data hold roughly 180,000 distinct CDR3 sequences, with about 15% observed a single time. This CDR3 region has 15 residues. After removal of 5 bases from V and 10 bases from J, the junction contained 8 bases not matched to a gene. CDR1 is WSHSY, CDR2 SAAADI, per germline. The chain carries TRBV10-2 and TRBJ1-6, with TRBD1 matching 10 bases. The receptor was isolated from a human donor who donated a stem cell graft to a child with acute lymphoblastic leukemia. This sample comprised PBMCs from the stem cell graft donor, obtained from the stem cell graft. The CDR3 DNA follows: TGCGCCAGCAGTCCCGAGACAGGGGGCTTCTCACCCCTCCACTTT. Translating gives CASSPETGGFSPLHF.